This TCR beta chain is from a study of blood T cell repertoires in COVID-19 (dated by TCRdb to about 2020). Regarding the complete study: Samples from collaborators originated in the United States, Italy and Spain and spanned both the acute and convalescent phases of COVID-19. The repertoires were released in a freely available public database intended as a resource for research on the immune response to SARS-CoV-2. Where available, HLA class I and class II types were taken from metadata supplied by the sample provider and were not determined by assay-based typing. The material from the prospective study consisted of cDNA or gDNA derived from T cells, B-cell-depleted T cells, or PBMCs. The dataset comprised deeply sampled blood TCRbeta repertoires from subjects exposed to, actively infected with, or recovered from COVID-19. Nearly every sample came with metadata listing a de-identified subject ID, COVID-19 status, age in years and sex. The samples were drawn from the first 160 participants of the ongoing ImmuneRACE study and from 1,254 subjects provided by 6 global collaborators. On the study overall, not on this receptor specifically: The quantity of clinical and demographic metadata differed by source and by participant and was supplied without curation.

Looking up the germline V gene yields CDR1 SGHTA and CDR2 FQGNSA. V loses 3 bases, J loses 2 bases, and the germline ends lie 10 bases apart. Taken from cysteine to phenylalanine, the CDR3 has 15 residues. Here the CDR3 DNA is all that survives: 45 bases in frame from base 1. TCRbeta CDR3 regions were amplified from genomic DNA using the immunoSEQ Assay, a bias-controlled multiplex PCR. On the study's bioinformatics: The number of nucleated cells in each sample was estimated from the amplification of reference gene primers within the assay. To quantify the absolute abundance of each unique TCRbeta CDR3 rearrangement, sequence reads were collapsed and filtered. For each sample, productive Simpson clonality was calculated as the square root of Simpson's diversity index across productive rearrangements. TCRdb stores this immuneACCESS table with in-frame sequences only. Part of the clones is absent; in the studies checked, under half of the shortfall reflects unresolved V genes, and no reason is known for the rest. Clone size and V and J calls were adopted from that table, with D and trimming inferred from the DNA. The sample table shows tens of thousands of clones, and 80% are seen once. The biggest ten clones account for about 20% of the sample.

A note on this clone: Its antigen is still unknown. Within one base of it there is no much larger clone, and no base qualities were kept.

Collaborating institutions collected whole blood in K2EDTA tubes following their own protocols. For TCRbeta analysis, collaborators shipped samples in one of three forms: frozen whole blood, isolated PBMCs, or DNA extracted from either of those sample types. The specimen sequenced was peripheral blood. The sequence was obtained from a human donor in a cohort sampled during active COVID-19. Recombination connected TRBV7-2 to TRBJ2-2, with TRBD1 perhaps the D gene, on 6 matching bases. For the CDR3, the sequence is CASSFGTPNTGELFF. The nucleotide sequence is TGTGCCAGCAGCTTCGGGACACCAAACACCGGGGAGCTGTTTTTT.